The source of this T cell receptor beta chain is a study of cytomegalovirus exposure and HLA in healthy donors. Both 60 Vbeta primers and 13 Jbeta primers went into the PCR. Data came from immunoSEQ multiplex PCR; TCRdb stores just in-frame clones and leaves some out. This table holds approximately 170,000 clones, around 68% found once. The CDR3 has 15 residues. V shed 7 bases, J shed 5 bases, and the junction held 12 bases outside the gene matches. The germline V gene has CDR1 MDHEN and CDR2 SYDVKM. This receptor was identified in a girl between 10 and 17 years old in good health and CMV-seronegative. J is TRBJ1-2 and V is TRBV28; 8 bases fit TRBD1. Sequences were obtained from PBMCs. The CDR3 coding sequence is TGTGCCAGCAAAACAGGGGGAACGCAGGAATATGGCTACACCTTC. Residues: CASKTGGTQEYGYTF.